This entry lists 20 T cell receptor beta chains sequenced from one sample in a study of control samples from healthy donors and cancer patients. Repertoires were generated with immunoSEQ multiplex PCR, while TCRdb's copy carries only in-frame clones and drops some. The data show about 51,000 clones, with roughly 90% seen just once and roughly 1.5% held by the top ten. What was sequenced was PBMCs. Every receptor here comes from a man aged 35 to 55 with colorectal cancer.

The chain uses TRBV7-9 and TRBJ2-7, with 13 bases identical to TRBD2. There are 15 residues in the CDR3. With 5 bases clipped from V and 4 bases from J, the junction kept 5 bases outside the gene matches. CDR1 and CDR2 (germline): SEHNR, FQNEAQ (reference sequence). CDR3 coding DNA: TGTGCCAGCAGCCCGACTAGCGGGAGGCCGTACGAGCAGTACTTC. Amino acid sequence: CASSPTSGRPYEQYF.

The gene calls are TRBV10-3 and TRBJ1-5, with 10 bases identical to TRBD1. The CDR3 runs 15 residues. Germline loops: CDR1 ENHRY, CDR2 SYGVKD. J lost 3 bases, V lost 9 bases, and 8 bases had no gene match. CDR3 nucleotides: TGTGCCATATCCAACGACAGGGGGCACAATCAGCCCCAGCATTTT. It yields the protein CAISNDRGHNQPQHF.

The chain is built from TRBV6-2 or TRBV6-3 and TRBJ2-1; D remains unclear. CDR3 length equals 12 residues. Germline V lookup: CDR1 MNHEY, CDR2 SVGEGT. Trimming took off 2 bases at V and 7 bases at J, with 6 bases between the two ends. The CDR3, as DNA: TGTGCCAGCAGTTACGGGTCGAATGAGCAGTTCTTC. Translation: CASSYGSNEQFF.

V and J are TRBV9 and TRBJ1-1; no firm D call. Germline V lookup: CDR1 SGDLS, CDR2 YYNGEE. There are 14 residues in the CDR3. Trimming removed 0 bases at V and 3 bases at J, with 9 bases between. As DNA, the CDR3 is TGTGCCAGCAGCGTAGACCCGGACCACACTGAAGCTTTCTTT. Translation: CASSVDPDHTEAFF.

V is TRBV5-6 and J is TRBJ2-5; no reliable D call. CDR1 and CDR2 (germline): SGHDT, YYEEEE. Trimming took 6 bases from V and 2 from J, leaving 14 bases between them. The CDR3 covers 14 residues. As DNA, the CDR3 is TGTGCCAGCACCCAGTTGCGGTTTCAAGAGACCCAGTACTTC. Protein: CASTQLRFQETQYF.

This clone turned up a few times. V usage is TRBV2 and J usage is TRBJ2-4; D might be TRBD1 or TRBD2, each matching 6 bases. CDR1 SNHLY and CDR2 FYNNEI come from the germline V gene. This CDR3 has 15 amino acids. With 3 bases removed from V and 6 bases from J, the gap between germline ends came to 15 bases. The chain's CDR3 is CASSEAGGGSNIQYF. For the CDR3, the DNA is TGTGCCAGCAGTGAGGCCGGAGGGGGTTCAAACATTCAGTACTTC.

This clone was recorded a few times. CDR3 bases: TGTGCCAGCAGCACGGGACGTCGGACAGAAGTCACCGGGGAGCTGTTTTTT. Its translation is CASSTGRRTEVTGELFF. V usage is TRBV9 and J usage is TRBJ2-2, with D perhaps matching TRBD1 (6 bases). V was cut by 4 bases and J by 4 bases, with 20 bases left in between. Germline lookup yields CDR1 SGDLS and CDR2 YYNGEE. The CDR3 runs to 17 residues.

V gene TRBV7-9 combines with J gene TRBJ2-7, with D uncertain. CDR1 and CDR2 from the germline V gene are SEHNR and FQNEAQ (reference sequence). V gave up 3 bases and J gave up 1 base, with 10 bases separating them. The CDR3 consists of 14 residues. The CDR3 sequence is CASSFLPPSYEQYF. CDR3 sequence (DNA): TGTGCCAGCAGCTTTTTGCCTCCGTCCTACGAGCAGTACTTC.

This clone was seen only a few times. The chain uses TRBV6-5 and TRBJ1-2; D unclear. Per the germline V gene, CDR1 is MNHEY and CDR2 is SVGAGI. Trimming pared 0 bases from V and 4 bases from J, leaving 6 bases between. The CDR3 sequence is 13 residues long. The DNA of the CDR3 is TGTGCCAGCAGTTACTCCGAGGGCTATGGCTACACCTTC. Translation: CASSYSEGYGYTF.

This clone was recorded once. This chain uses TRBV3-1 (or the pseudogene TRBV3-2) with TRBJ2-5; D perhaps matches TRBD1 (5 bases). Trimming removed 5 bases from V and 1 base from J, with 14 bases in between. The CDR3 runs 15 residues. The germline V gene has CDR1 LGHDT and CDR2 YNNKEL (reference sequence). The CDR3 DNA sequence: TGTGCCAGCAGCAATCGAGTGACAGCCCAAGAGACCCAGTACTTC. Encoded protein: CASSNRVTAQETQYF.

The CDR3, as DNA: TGCGCCAGCAGCCAAGAAGCGTTAAGATCACTTAATGAAAAACTGTTTTTT. Protein sequence: CASSQEALRSLNEKLFF. The V and J genes are TRBV4-1 and TRBJ1-4; D ambiguous. In germline, CDR1 is MGHRA, CDR2 YSYEKL. The V end lost 0 bases, the J end lost 4 bases, and 15 bases lay between the germline ends. This CDR3 region has 17 residues.

This chain links TRBV27 with TRBJ2-7, with 16 bases aligning to TRBD2. Unmatched junction bases numbered 2, after V lost 0 bases and J lost 0 bases. The V gene's germline CDR1 is MNHEY and CDR2 SMNVEV (reference sequence). The CDR3 is made up of 18 amino acids. The CDR3 is CASSLSGTSGRASYEQYF. Here the CDR3 DNA reads TGTGCCAGCAGTTTATCTGGGACTAGCGGGAGGGCCTCCTACGAGCAGTACTTC.

The chain combines TRBV3-1 (or the pseudogene TRBV3-2) with TRBJ2-5, with 7 nucleotides matching TRBD1. CDR3 length equals 14 residues. The V segment lost 5 bases and the J segment 0 bases; nucleotides outside the gene matches: 3. Germline V lookup: CDR1 LGHDT, CDR2 YNNKEL (reference sequence). CDR3 loop: CASSTDRDQETQYF. The CDR3 coding sequence is TGTGCCAGCAGCACCGACAGGGACCAAGAGACCCAGTACTTC.

The chain recombines TRBV30 with TRBJ1-4, with D unresolved. Trimming left V 0 bases short and J 4 bases short, with 12 bases between. The CDR3 contains 15 residues. Germline V gene data show CDR1 as GTSNPN and CDR2 as SVGIG (reference sequence). The CDR3 DNA sequence: TGTGCCTGGAGTGTAAATTCAGGATTTAATGAAAAACTGTTTTTT. This codes for CAWSVNSGFNEKLFF.

The rearrangement uses TRBV5-1 and TRBJ2-3; tentatively, D is TRBD1 or TRBD2 (6 bases each). There are 16 residues in the CDR3. V lost 0 bases and J 6 bases, leaving 17 bases between the germline ends. Germline V lookup: CDR1 SGHRS, CDR2 YFSETQ. The CDR3 here is CASSLAPGLGGDTQYF. CDR3 in DNA: TGCGCCAGCAGCTTGGCCCCGGGCTTAGGGGGGGATACGCAGTATTTT.

The V call is TRBV5-1, the J call TRBJ2-1; 7 bases are shared with TRBD2. The CDR3 totals 15 residues. Per the germline V gene, CDR1 is SGHRS and CDR2 is YFSETQ. The J segment lost 3 bases and the V segment lost 6 bases, leaving 9 bases of the junction unmatched. CDR3 region: CASNSGSNYYNEQFF. CDR3 nucleotide sequence: TGCGCCAGCAATAGCGGGTCTAATTACTACAATGAGCAGTTCTTC.

The genes are TRBV10-3 and TRBJ2-3; 7 bases match TRBD1. The CDR3 runs 14 residues. Germline loops: CDR1 ENHRY, CDR2 SYGVKD. The ends lost 7 bases at V and 4 bases at J; junction bases unmatched: 8. The chain's CDR3 is CAIKKGGNPDTQYF. In nucleotides, the CDR3 is TGTGCCATCAAGAAAGGGGGCAACCCAGATACGCAGTATTTT.

V gene TRBV27 combines with J gene TRBJ2-7, with D perhaps assigned TRBD1 or TRBD2 (7 bases each). The length of the CDR3 is 18 residues. Trimming stripped 6 bases from V and 2 bases from J, with 26 bases between. Germline-derived CDR1 and CDR2 are MNHEY and SMNVEV (reference sequence). CDR3 protein: CASSPPEGGGLPTYEQYF. CDR3 sequence (DNA): TGTGCCAGCAGCCCCCCGGAGGGAGGGGGCCTTCCTACCTACGAGCAGTACTTC.

This clone has more than one count but fewer than ten. The gene calls are TRBV5-3 and TRBJ1-1; D uncertain. TRBV5-3 is labeled an ORF, and its function is uncertain. The CDR3 has 13 residues. Trimming removed 4 bases at V and 1 base at J, with 8 bases between. CDR3 nucleotides: TGTGCCAGAAGCCCCGGGGAGAACACTGAAGCTTTCTTT. Its translation: CARSPGENTEAFF.

The chain is built from TRBV11-2 and TRBJ2-2, with D unresolved. Germline assignment: CDR1 SGHAT and CDR2 FQNNGV. The CDR3 length is 13 residues. The V and J ends lost 5 bases and 4 bases respectively, with 8 bases between them. DNA of the CDR3: TGTGCCAGCAGCATCTACATCACCGGGGAGCTGTTTTTT. Amino acid sequence: CASSIYITGELFF.